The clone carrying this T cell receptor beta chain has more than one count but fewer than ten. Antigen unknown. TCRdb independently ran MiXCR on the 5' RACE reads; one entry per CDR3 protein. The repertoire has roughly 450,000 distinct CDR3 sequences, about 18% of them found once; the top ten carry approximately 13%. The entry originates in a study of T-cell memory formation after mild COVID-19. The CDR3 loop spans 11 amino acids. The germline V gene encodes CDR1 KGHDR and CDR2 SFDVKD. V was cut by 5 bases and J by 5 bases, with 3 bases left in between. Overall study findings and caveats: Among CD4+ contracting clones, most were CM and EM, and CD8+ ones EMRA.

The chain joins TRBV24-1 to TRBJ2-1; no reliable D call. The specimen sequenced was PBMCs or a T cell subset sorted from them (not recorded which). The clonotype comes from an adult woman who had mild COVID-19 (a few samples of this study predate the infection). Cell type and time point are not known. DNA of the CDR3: TGTGCCACCAGTGTGGACAATGAGCAGTTCTTC. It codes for CATSVDNEQFF.